The T cell receptor beta chain described here comes from a study of blood T cell repertoires in COVID-19. In the original analysis: By means of reference gene primer amplification, nucleated cell counts were estimated. The method was immunoSEQ multiplex PCR; TCRdb's version includes in-frame clones alone and lacks a portion of them. That table supplies the V and J calls and clone size; D and trimming were determined from the DNA. This sample has approximately 25,000 clones; about 81% occur once, and the top ten carry roughly 2.5%. Seattle patients were enrolled during active infection and followed longitudinally. The CDR3 runs 15 residues. Germline CDR1 is MNHEY and CDR2 is SVGEGT. The V and J ends lost 5 bases and 5 bases, in that order; junction bases with no gene match: 9. This clone came up a few times.

The TCR originated in a woman aged 65 to 85 with COVID-19, enrolled during active disease. Input material: peripheral blood. The chain employs TRBV6-2 or TRBV6-3 and TRBJ1-5; 7 nucleotides line up with TRBD1. CDR3 sequence: CASSNRDSQYQPQHF. The CDR3 bases are TGTGCCAGCAGTAACCGGGACAGCCAATATCAGCCCCAGCATTTT.